Shown below are 28 T cell receptor beta chains from a single sample sequenced in a study of beta chain features in type 1 diabetes. The study reverse transcribed the entire isolated RNA, so it sequenced expressed TCRB transcripts. The protocol was immunoSEQ multiplex PCR, while the TCRdb copy is restricted to in-frame clones and leaves out a portion. The sample holds under 250,000 clones, roughly 14% seen once. General study points: Moderate but significant shortening of TCRB CDR3s was recorded in all four CD4+ subsets from Type 1 diabetes patients.

Antigen specificity for these receptors is unknown. Sequencing was carried out using naive CD4+ T cells from blood. These receptors were taken from a man aged 25 to 45 with type 1 diabetes.

V and J are TRBV5-6 and TRBJ1-5; D may be TRBD1 (5 bases). This CDR3 region has 13 residues. From germline, CDR1 is SGHDT and CDR2 YYEEEE. V gave up 5 bases and J gave up 4 bases, with 10 bases separating them. The CDR3 DNA sequence: TGTGCCAGCAGTCCGGGGGGGAATCAGCCCCAGCATTTT. Translating it yields CASSPGGNQPQHF.

The rearrangement joins TRBV9 to TRBJ2-5, with 7 bases that match TRBD1. Germline V CDR1 and CDR2: SGDLS, YYNGEE. After removal of 3 bases from V and 5 bases from J, the junction contained 7 bases not matched to a gene. The CDR3 has 14 amino acids. The CDR3 spells CASSASRGRETQYF. The CDR3 DNA reads as TGTGCCAGCAGCGCGAGTAGGGGGCGGGAGACCCAGTACTTC.

V is TRBV7-9 and J is TRBJ2-5; 9 bases map to TRBD1. Germline CDR1 reads SEHNR; CDR2 reads FQNEAQ (reference sequence). This CDR3 has 14 residues. Trimming took 5 bases from V and 2 from J; bases not matched to a gene: 3. CDR3 nucleotide sequence: TGTGCCAGCAGCCCCGGGACAGGGCAAGAGACCCAGTACTTC. Its translation is CASSPGTGQETQYF.

The chain has TRBV7-9 and TRBJ1-1; D is undetermined. Germline assignment: CDR1 SEHNR and CDR2 FQNEAQ (reference sequence). V was cut by 6 bases and J by 5 bases, with 10 bases left in between. CDR3 length equals 12 residues. CDR3 DNA sequence: TGTGCCAGCAGTTCAGCCGGGACTGAAGCTTTCTTT. As protein: CASSSAGTEAFF.

This clone was observed a handful of times. The chain links TRBV4-1 to TRBJ2-5; 9 bases fit TRBD1. V lost 1 base, J lost 8 bases, and 8 bases stayed unmatched. The CDR3 sequence is 15 residues long. Germline loops: CDR1 MGHRA, CDR2 YSYEKL. The CDR3 protein is CASSQVRTGGETQYF. In nucleotides, the CDR3 is TGCGCCAGCAGCCAAGTTCGTACAGGGGGCGAAACCCAGTACTTC.

Only a few counts were recorded for this clone. The V call is TRBV9, the J call TRBJ2-1; D gene ambiguous. The CDR3 is 16 residues long. The germline V gene encodes CDR1 SGDLS and CDR2 YYNGEE. Trimming removed 0 bases from V and 1 base from J, with 11 bases in between. The CDR3 DNA reads as TGTGCCAGCAGCGTAGGAGGCAGCTCGTCCTACAATGAGCAGTTCTTC. This codes for CASSVGGSSSYNEQFF.

The DNA for the CDR3 is TGCAGCGCAGGGGGCAGTGCCTCCTACGAGCAGTACTTC. Residues: CSAGGSASYEQYF. The chain recombines TRBV29-1 with TRBJ2-5; 8 nucleotides align to TRBD1. The end of the DNA is better explained by TRBJ2-7, so the J call may be wrong. The CDR3 has 13 amino acids. Looked up from germline, CDR1 is SQVTM and CDR2 is ANQGSEA.

The gene calls are TRBV18 and TRBJ1-5; TRBD1 might be the D (5 bases). The CDR3 contains 17 residues. Germline assignment: CDR1 KGHSH and CDR2 LQKENI. Trimming removed 3 bases at V and 0 bases at J, with 15 bases between. CDR3 in amino acids: CASSPLGRDSSNQPQHF. CDR3 DNA sequence: TGTGCCAGCTCACCGCTGGGGAGGGACTCTAGCAATCAGCCCCAGCATTTT.

This clone appeared a few times. CDR3 nucleotide sequence: TGCGCCAGCAGCCAGGGACAGGGGGCGTTCGATGAGCAGTTCTTC. Protein product: CASSQGQGAFDEQFF. The chain is built from TRBV5-1 and TRBJ2-1; 12 nucleotides align to TRBD1. This CDR3 contains 15 residues. V lost 4 bases and J lost 8; bases outside the gene matches: 7. The V gene's germline CDR1 is SGHRS and CDR2 YFSETQ. The whole variable domain, filled in from reference TRBV5-1 and TRBJ2-1, reads KAGVTQTPRYLIKTRGQQVTLSCSPISGHRSVSWYQQTPGQGLQFLFEYFSETQRNKGNFPGRFSGRQFSNSRSEMNVSTLELGDSALYLCASSQGQGAFDEQFFGPGTRLTVL.

The J gene is TRBJ1-5, the V gene TRBV10-3; D is possibly TRBD1 (5 bases). The V end was cut by 3 bases, the J end by 3 bases, with 12 bases between. CDR3 length: 15 amino acids. Germline V gene lookup returns CDR1 ENHRY and CDR2 SYGVKD. Here the CDR3 reads CAISDPDSNNQPQHF. CDR3 sequence (DNA): TGTGCCATCAGTGATCCTGACAGTAACAATCAGCCCCAGCATTTT.

This clone has a handful of counts. V is TRBV5-4 and J is TRBJ1-2; 7 positions match TRBD1. The length of the CDR3 is 13 residues. Per the germline V gene, CDR1 is SGHNT and CDR2 is YYREEE (reference sequence). V was pared by 4 bases and J by 6 bases, with 6 bases of the junction left unmatched. CDR3 coding DNA: TGTGCCAGCAGCCCGGAAGGGGGCGATGGCTACACCTTC. Translating it yields CASSPEGGDGYTF.

This clone was seen a few times. The chain uses TRBV5-1 and TRBJ1-5; D is uncertain. The CDR3 is 14 residues long. Looked up from germline, CDR1 is SGHRS and CDR2 is YFSETQ. V gave up 1 base and J gave up 1 base, with 6 bases separating them. DNA for the CDR3: TGCGCCAGCAGCTTGTCGGGGAGCAATCAGCCCCAGCATTTT. Translation: CASSLSGSNQPQHF.

This chain uses TRBV25-1 with TRBJ1-1, with D possibly TRBD1 on 6 matching bases. Germline V gene data show CDR1 as MGHDK and CDR2 as SYGVNS. The CDR3 spans 13 residues. Trimming cost V 5 bases and J 5 bases, with 12 bases left between them. CDR3 coding DNA: TGTGCCAGCAGTTTGAACAGGGAGACTGAAGCTTTCTTT. Its translation: CASSLNRETEAFF.

This sequence joins TRBV2 and TRBJ1-2, with D possibly TRBD1 on 5 matching bases. Germline V gene data show CDR1 as SNHLY and CDR2 as FYNNEI. V was clipped by 7 bases and J by 3 bases, with 12 bases between them. CDR3 size: 13 residues. The CDR3 nucleotides are TGTGCCAGCATGGGGCAGGGTTACTATGGCTACACCTTC. It translates to CASMGQGYYGYTF.

CDR3 in DNA: TGTGCCAGCAGTGAAGTGGGGGCAGGCGGTTCACCCCTCCACTTT. Its translation: CASSEVGAGGSPLHF. This rearrangement joins TRBV6-1 to TRBJ1-6; D perhaps matches TRBD1 (6 bases). The CDR3 is 15 amino acids. In germline, CDR1 is MNHNS, CDR2 SASEGT. V was shortened by 1 base and J by 9 bases, with 13 bases between the two germline ends.

This clone came up a few times. Here the CDR3 reads CASSLPGRGKLFF. The CDR3 DNA follows: TGCGCCAGCAGCTTACCAGGGAGGGGAAAACTGTTTTTT. The chain is built from TRBV4-1 and TRBJ1-4; D is possibly TRBD1 (5 bases). Germline loops: CDR1 MGHRA, CDR2 YSYEKL. This CDR3 contains 13 residues. Between the trimmed V and J ends, which lost 5 bases and 10 bases, there was a span of 14 bases.

The chain carries TRBV7-6 and TRBJ1-4, with TRBD1 identical over 9 bases. The CDR3 consists of 14 residues. Germline values: CDR1 SGHVS, CDR2 FNYEAQ. Trimming removed 5 bases from V and 8 bases from J; junction bases left unmatched: 6. This chain's CDR3 is CASSIRDRAEKLFF. CDR3 in DNA: TGTGCCAGCAGCATCCGGGACAGGGCGGAAAAACTGTTTTTT.

This clone was picked up a small number of times. V and J are TRBV7-9 and TRBJ2-5, with a possible D match to TRBD2 (6 bases). There are 17 residues in the CDR3. CDR1 SEHNR and CDR2 FQNEAQ come from the germline V gene (reference sequence). Trimming took 2 bases from V and 5 from J, leaving 21 bases between them. The CDR3, as DNA: TGTGCCAGCAGCTTACTGGCGGGAAGGCCCCTTGGGGAGACCCAGTACTTC. The encoded protein is CASSLLAGRPLGETQYF.

This clone has more than one count but fewer than ten. DNA of the CDR3: TGTGCCTGGAGTGTTGGGGGGAAGTCTGGGGCCAACGTCCTGACTTTC. It translates to CAWSVGGKSGANVLTF. This chain connects TRBV30 to TRBJ2-6, with D perhaps TRBD2 (6 bases). In germline, CDR1 is GTSNPN, CDR2 SVGIG (reference sequence). The CDR3 consists of 16 residues. V lost 0 bases and J 1 base, leaving 10 bases between the germline ends.

V usage is TRBV7-9 and J usage is TRBJ2-7; weak D call: TRBD2 (6 bases). V was clipped by 5 bases and J by 6 bases, with 11 bases between them. The CDR3 covers 12 residues. From germline, CDR1 is SEHNR and CDR2 FQNEAQ (reference sequence). The CDR3 DNA sequence: TGTGCCAGCAGCCTAATGGGGGGCGAGCAGTACTTC. Protein: CASSLMGGEQYF.

This clone occurred a few times. The rearrangement joins TRBV5-1 to TRBJ1-3, with 9 nucleotides matching TRBD1. CDR1 SGHRS and CDR2 YFSETQ come from the germline V gene. After removal of 4 bases from V and 4 bases from J, the junction contained 6 bases not matched to a gene. The CDR3 loop spans 15 amino acids. The CDR3 is CASSTGQGLGNTIYF. The CDR3 nucleotides are TGCGCCAGCAGCACCGGACAGGGGTTGGGAAACACCATATATTTT.

The chain joins TRBV5-1 to TRBJ2-5; TRBD2 matches at 7 bases. The CDR3 is 12 amino acids. The V and J ends lost 2 bases and 7 bases, in that order; junction bases with no gene match: 2. Germline V lookup: CDR1 SGHRS, CDR2 YFSETQ. CDR3: CASSLGEGTQYF. The CDR3 coding sequence is TGCGCCAGCAGCTTAGGGGAGGGGACCCAGTACTTC.

The V gene is TRBV18, the J gene TRBJ2-7; perhaps TRBD1 as D (6 bases). The germline gives CDR1 KGHSH, CDR2 LQKENI. V was cut by 3 bases and J by 3 bases, with 18 bases left in between. CDR3 size: 16 residues. The DNA for the CDR3 is TGTGCCAGCTCACCCCAGACAGGAAACAAACGCTACGAGCAGTACTTC. Its translation: CASSPQTGNKRYEQYF.

The sample holds a few counts of this clone. This chain connects TRBV25-1 to TRBJ2-7, with no clear D. V lost 1 base and J 5 bases, leaving 12 bases between the germline ends. This CDR3 is 14 amino acids long. Looked up from germline, CDR1 is MGHDK and CDR2 is SYGVNS. The CDR3 sequence: CASSESGVVHEQYF. CDR3 DNA sequence: TGTGCCAGCAGTGAATCTGGAGTTGTCCACGAGCAGTACTTC.

V and J are TRBV6-5 and TRBJ2-7; TRBD1 agrees at 8 bases. Germline CDR1 reads MNHEY; CDR2 reads SVGAGI. This CDR3 contains 15 residues. The V gene end was trimmed by 4 bases and the J gene end by 2 bases; junction bases not matched to a gene: 7. The CDR3 DNA is TGTGCCAGCAGTTTATACAGGGGGTCCACCTACGAGCAGTACTTC. Translating it yields CASSLYRGSTYEQYF.

This chain joins TRBV29-1 and TRBJ2-3, with D perhaps matching TRBD2 (6 bases). Trimming cost V 7 bases and J 0 bases, with 14 bases left between them. The germline CDR1 and CDR2 sequences are SQVTM and ANQGSEA. The CDR3 length is 14 residues. CDR3 sequence: CSGLGGRSTDTQYF. The DNA of the CDR3 is TGCAGCGGACTCGGGGGACGTAGCACAGATACGCAGTATTTT.

The rearrangement links TRBV5-1 to TRBJ1-1; possible D gene TRBD1, 5 bases. Germline V gene lookup returns CDR1 SGHRS and CDR2 YFSETQ. The ends were cut back, 2 bases at V and 4 bases at J, with 12 bases in the middle. The CDR3 totals 14 residues. This chain's CDR3 is CASSFGREGTEAFF. The DNA for the CDR3 is TGCGCCAGCAGCTTCGGCAGGGAAGGCACTGAAGCTTTCTTT.

This clone has a handful of counts. V and J are TRBV27 and TRBJ2-7; a possible D gene is TRBD2 (5 bases). Germline V lookup: CDR1 MNHEY, CDR2 SMNVEV (reference sequence). With 5 bases removed from V and 7 bases from J, the gap between germline ends came to 18 bases. The CDR3 runs 14 residues. The CDR3 reads CASSPPPGGKEQYF. The CDR3 nucleotides read TGTGCCAGCAGTCCACCGCCTGGAGGAAAAGAGCAGTACTTC.